This record covers a single T cell receptor (beta chain). Other DNA sequences within the sample encode an identical CDR3. The entry originates in a study of shared clonotypes between healthy human individuals. This was a deep-level run. Over several immunoSEQ plates, each subset's genomic DNA was distributed in even portions. In the study's own analysis: Junction-only immunoSEQ sequences carried no quality scores, so filtering differed. Sequenced by immunoSEQ multiplex PCR; TCRdb stores in-frame clones only, minus some. Clone size and the V and J calls come from that table; the DNA yielded D and trimming. This sample carries around 2.1 million clones, 90% to 95% of them seen once, and the ten largest clones take roughly 1.7%. CD45RO-negative, CCR7-selected cells formed the naive CD8 fraction, which excluded terminally differentiated effector memory CD45RA+ cells. Germline CDR1 MNHEY, CDR2 SMNVEV (reference sequence). Between the trimmed V and J ends, which lost 0 bases and 6 bases, there was a span of 6 bases. CDR3 length equals 13 residues.

V is TRBV27 and J is TRBJ2-1; D remains unclear. The TCR originated in a man aged 18 to 29 in good health. Some clones in this sample may be carry-over from other donors' samples. The sample consisted of naive CD8+ T cells from PBMCs. The CDR3 bases are TGTGCCAGCAGTTTATCAGGGTTCAATGAGCAGTTCTTC. Translation gives CASSLSGFNEQFF.